Listed here are 28 T cell receptor beta chains from one sample, sequenced in a study of response to subunit inactivated influenza vaccine. TCRdb analysed the RT-PCR reads with MiXCR anew, one entry per CDR3 protein. This table has around 170,000 distinct CDR3 sequences, about 11% appearing once. Sequenced here: CD8+ T cells sorted from PBMCs, sampled roughly 24 months after vaccination. The origin of the receptors is a man between 50 and 70 years old who received an inactivated influenza vaccine.

The V gene is TRBV10-2, the J gene TRBJ2-1, with TRBD1 as a possible D gene (5 bases). Deletions cut 2 bases from V and 5 bases from J, with 10 bases between. Germline CDR1 is WSHSY and CDR2 is SAAADI. This CDR3 region has 14 residues. The CDR3 protein is CASSENRRDNEQFF. CDR3 nucleotides: TGCGCCAGCAGTGAGAACAGGCGTGACAATGAGCAGTTCTTC.

This clonotype was counted between two and nine times. The chain links TRBV6-2 or TRBV6-3 to TRBJ2-7, with a possible D match to TRBD2 (5 bases). The CDR3 sequence is 15 residues long. V was pared by 4 bases and J by 4 bases, with 17 bases between. Germline-derived CDR1 and CDR2 are MNHEY and SVGEGT. The CDR3 is CASSSRVGLQYEQYF. In DNA, the CDR3 is TGTGCCAGCAGTTCGCGGGTAGGACTCCAATACGAGCAGTACTTC.

CDR3 coding DNA: TGTGCCACGTTTGACTATGCACCTTCTGGGGCCAACGTCCTGACTTTC. Translating gives CATFDYAPSGANVLTF. This chain uses TRBV6-1 with TRBJ2-6, with a possible D match to TRBD2 (5 bases). V was clipped by 10 bases and J by 1 base, with 17 bases between them. CDR3 length: 16 amino acids. CDR1 MNHNS and CDR2 SASEGT come from the germline V gene.

This clonotype was picked up a small number of times. The rearrangement uses TRBV25-1 and TRBJ2-1; D might be TRBD1 (5 bases). CDR3 size: 15 residues. The germline gives CDR1 MGHDK, CDR2 SYGVNS. Trimming stripped 7 bases from V and 2 bases from J, with 15 bases between. CDR3 DNA: TGTGCCAGCACCACAGTGACAGTCACCTACAATGAGCAGTTCTTC. This gives the protein CASTTVTVTYNEQFF.

This clonotype was picked up a small number of times. The chain couples TRBV7-9 to TRBJ1-2, with 7 bases lining up with TRBD1. With V trimmed by 6 bases and J by 4 bases, 11 bases remained unmatched. CDR3 size: 15 residues. The germline V gene has CDR1 SEHNR and CDR2 FQNEAQ (reference sequence). CDR3 coding DNA: TGTGCCAGCAGTCCCGGGACAGAGTTTAGCTATGGCTACACCTTC. Translating it yields CASSPGTEFSYGYTF.

This clonotype turned up a few times. The J gene is TRBJ2-1, the V gene TRBV12-3 or TRBV12-4, with 7 positions matching TRBD2. V was clipped by 6 bases and J by 5 bases; unmatched bases: 7. The CDR3 runs 14 residues. DNA for the CDR3: TGTGCCAGCAGCGGGACTATCCGAAACAATGAGCAGTTCTTC. The encoded protein is CASSGTIRNNEQFF.

This clonotype has only a few counts. This sequence joins TRBV6-5 and TRBJ1-1; weak D call: TRBD1 (5 bases). This CDR3 is 15 amino acids long. Germline V gene lookup returns CDR1 MNHEY and CDR2 SVGAGI. V lost 0 bases to trimming and J lost 3 bases, with 11 bases between them. Here the CDR3 DNA reads TGTGCCAGCAGTTACTCGGCGGGGCCGGACACTGAAGCTTTCTTT. This gives the protein CASSYSAGPDTEAFF.

In this sample, this clonotype turned up a few times. The chain is built from TRBV27 and TRBJ2-6; a possible D gene is TRBD1 (5 bases). The CDR3 contains 16 residues. The germline V gene has CDR1 MNHEY and CDR2 SMNVEV (reference sequence). V was pared by 4 bases and J by 2 bases, with 12 bases between. This chain's CDR3 is CASSSPREAGANVLTF. The CDR3 DNA sequence: TGTGCCAGCAGTTCCCCCAGGGAAGCTGGGGCCAACGTCCTGACTTTC.

The rearrangement joins TRBV27 to TRBJ2-2; 8 nucleotides agree with TRBD1. CDR1 and CDR2 (germline): MNHEY, SMNVEV (reference sequence). The CDR3 extends over 16 amino acids. Trimming at V came to 4 bases and at J to 4 bases, leaving 8 bases not matched to a gene. The CDR3 loop is CASSYTGGTGTGELFF. Written as DNA, the CDR3 is TGTGCCAGCAGTTACACAGGGGGTACGGGCACCGGGGAGCTGTTTTTT.

This clonotype was picked up many times. The genes are TRBV7-2 and TRBJ2-5; D may be TRBD1 (6 bases). The CDR3 runs 15 residues. Per the germline V gene, CDR1 is SGHTA and CDR2 is FQGNSA. Between the trimmed V and J ends, which lost 5 bases and 5 bases, there was a span of 18 bases. The CDR3 spells CASSLTGWTLETQYF. In nucleotides, the CDR3 is TGTGCCAGCAGCCTTACAGGGTGGACGCTGGAGACCCAGTACTTC.

The chain recombines TRBV18 with TRBJ2-3; the D is unclear. Deletions cut 0 bases from V and 0 bases from J, with 7 bases between. The CDR3 has 15 residues. The germline V gene has CDR1 KGHSH and CDR2 LQKENI. The CDR3: CASSPPLTSTDTQYF. The CDR3 nucleotides read TGTGCCAGCTCACCACCGCTAACTAGCACAGATACGCAGTATTTT.

A few counts support this clonotype. The rearrangement uses TRBV15 and TRBJ2-5, with TRBD2 matching 10 bases. The CDR3 has 15 residues. The V gene's germline CDR1 is LNHNV and CDR2 YYDKDF (reference sequence). V lost 3 bases and J lost 4; bases outside the gene matches: 5. CDR3 DNA sequence: TGTGCCACCAGCAGTCTAGCGGGAGAAGGAGAGACCCAGTACTTC. It yields the protein CATSSLAGEGETQYF. The variable domain in full, with the rest retrieved from reference TRBV15 and TRBJ2-5, is DAMVIQNPRYQVTQFGKPVTLSCSQTLNHNVMYWYQQKSSQAPKLLFHYYDKDFNNEADTPDNFQSRRPNTSFCFLDIRSPGLGDTAMYLCATSSLAGEGETQYFGPGTRLLVL.

The CDR3 loop reads CASTLDGAGMNTEAFF. CDR3 DNA sequence: TGCGCCAGCACCTTAGACGGGGCAGGTATGAACACTGAAGCTTTCTTT. The chain uses TRBV4-1 and TRBJ1-1; perhaps TRBD1 as D (5 bases). The CDR3 is 16 amino acids. CDR1 MGHRA and CDR2 YSYEKL come from the germline V gene. Between the trimmed V and J ends, which lost 7 bases and 0 bases, there was a span of 18 bases.

The genes are TRBV11-2 and TRBJ2-1; 7 bases line up with TRBD1. The CDR3 totals 14 residues. Losses at the gene ends were 4 bases for V and 6 bases for J; bases not matched to a gene: 6. Germline CDR1 reads SGHAT; CDR2 reads FQNNGV. The CDR3 region is CASSSTGVVNEQFF. As DNA, the CDR3 is TGTGCCAGCAGCTCCACAGGGGTCGTCAATGAGCAGTTCTTC.

As regards this clonotype: At one end, the junction sequence differs from germline, possibly due to a read error. V usage is TRBV27 and J usage is TRBJ2-5; D is unresolved. This CDR3 has 13 amino acids. Germline lookup yields CDR1 MNHEY and CDR2 SMNVEV (reference sequence). The CDR3 DNA reads TGTGCCGGCAGTTTAATTGGACAAGAGACCCAGTACTTC. Amino acids: CAGSLIGQETQYF.

The chain uses TRBV19 and TRBJ2-4; D ambiguous. Germline values: CDR1 LNHDA, CDR2 SQIVND (reference sequence). V gave up 2 bases and J gave up 6 bases, with 11 bases separating them. The CDR3 contains 14 residues. The CDR3 sequence: CASSILEKANIQYF. The CDR3 nucleotides read TGTGCCAGTAGTATATTGGAGAAGGCAAACATTCAGTACTTC.

The rearrangement uses TRBV18 and TRBJ2-1, with D unclear. The length of the CDR3 is 16 residues. V lost 0 bases and J lost 0, with 9 bases in between. Germline V gene data show CDR1 as KGHSH and CDR2 as LQKENI. CDR3 protein: CASSPPTLSSYNEQFF. Written as DNA, the CDR3 is TGTGCCAGCTCACCACCGACGCTGAGCTCCTACAATGAGCAGTTCTTC.

The chain couples TRBV4-3 to TRBJ1-5; weak D call: TRBD1 (5 bases). V was pared by 3 bases and J by 4 bases, with 13 bases between. CDR3 length: 15 amino acids. Per germline, CDR1 LGHNA and CDR2 YSLEER. The CDR3 DNA sequence: TGCGCCAGCAGCCAGGGTTCGGGGGGGAATCAGCCCCAGCATTTT. It is translated as CASSQGSGGNQPQHF.

The chain recombines TRBV28 with TRBJ2-7; TRBD2 is a possible D gene (6 bases). Per the germline V gene, CDR1 is MDHEN and CDR2 is SYDVKM. There are 14 residues in the CDR3. The V end lost 1 base, the J end lost 3 bases, and 10 bases lay between the germline ends. The CDR3 coding sequence is TGTGCCAGCAGTTTATTAGCGGAGAACTACGAGCAGTACTTC. This encodes CASSLLAENYEQYF.

CDR3 in amino acids: CASSDRGIVYEQYF. DNA for the CDR3: TGCGCCAGCAGTGACAGGGGTATCGTTTACGAGCAGTACTTC. The chain couples TRBV10-2 to TRBJ2-7; possibly TRBD1 for D (6 bases). Germline CDR1 WSHSY, CDR2 SAAADI. The germline V and J ends were trimmed by 3 bases and 4 bases, with 13 bases remaining between them. This CDR3 has 14 residues.

In this sample, this clonotype turned up many times. The chain joins TRBV4-3 to TRBJ2-1, with D possibly matching TRBD2 (5 bases). CDR3 length: 15 amino acids. Trimming took 2 bases from V and 4 from J, leaving 12 bases between them. Germline CDR1 reads LGHNA; CDR2 reads YSLEER. CDR3: CASSQSGEGYNEQFF. In DNA form, the CDR3 reads TGCGCCAGCAGCCAATCCGGGGAAGGGTACAATGAGCAGTTCTTC.

This chain links TRBV20-1 with TRBJ1-5; D may be TRBD1 (5 bases). The CDR3 consists of 14 residues. Deletions cut 0 bases from V and 2 bases from J, with 8 bases between. Germline values: CDR1 DFQATT, CDR2 SNEGSKA (reference sequence). CDR3 sequence: CSARELGGNQPQHF. In nucleotides, the CDR3 is TGCAGTGCTAGAGAGTTGGGGGGCAATCAGCCCCAGCATTTT.

In this sample, this clonotype turned up a few times. The genes are TRBV10-3 and TRBJ2-1, with 8 bases matching TRBD2. With 1 base clipped from V and 5 bases from J, the junction kept 7 bases outside the gene matches. There are 16 residues in the CDR3. Germline V gene sequence: CDR1 ENHRY, CDR2 SYGVKD. The CDR3 sequence is CAISELISGKNNEQFF. The DNA of the CDR3 is TGTGCCATCAGTGAGTTGATTAGCGGGAAGAACAATGAGCAGTTCTTC.

Only a few counts were recorded for this clonotype. This chain uses TRBV24-1 with TRBJ2-5; 10 bases are shared with TRBD1. This CDR3 spans 14 amino acids. The germline gives CDR1 KGHDR, CDR2 SFDVKD. The trim removed 5 bases at V and 5 bases at J, leaving 4 bases unmatched. This CDR3 is CATSGDRGRETQYF. CDR3 sequence (DNA): TGTGCCACCAGTGGGGACAGGGGAAGGGAGACCCAGTACTTC.

This clonotype was detected many times. This chain joins TRBV10-3 and TRBJ1-2; 7 nucleotides line up with TRBD1. The germline V gene encodes CDR1 ENHRY and CDR2 SYGVKD. This CDR3 is 15 amino acids long. V shed 0 bases, J shed 2 bases, and the junction held 3 bases outside the gene matches. The CDR3: CAISESLQGNYGYTF. The CDR3 nucleotides read TGTGCCATCAGTGAGTCATTACAGGGGAACTATGGCTACACCTTC.

This clonotype has just a few counts. CDR3 in amino acids: CSVLGDGQETQYF. The CDR3 bases are TGCAGCGTTCTGGGGGACGGACAAGAGACCCAGTACTTC. V gene TRBV29-1 combines with J gene TRBJ2-5, with D perhaps being TRBD1 or TRBD2 (5 bases each). Per the germline V gene, CDR1 is SQVTM and CDR2 is ANQGSEA. Trimming removed 5 bases at V and 2 bases at J, with 12 bases between. The CDR3 has 13 amino acids.

This chain joins TRBV2 and TRBJ2-5; TRBD2 might be the D (5 bases). CDR1 SNHLY and CDR2 FYNNEI come from the germline V gene. V dropped 10 bases and J dropped 2 bases, with 26 bases sitting between them. The CDR3 consists of 17 residues. This chain's CDR3 is CAIRPRETRPAQETQYF. The CDR3 DNA reads TGTGCCATCCGTCCGAGGGAAACTCGCCCAGCTCAAGAGACCCAGTACTTC.

This clonotype has a count of ten or more. This chain joins TRBV5-1 and TRBJ2-5; tentative D call: TRBD1 (5 bases). CDR3 length: 14 residues. Germline V gene lookup returns CDR1 SGHRS and CDR2 YFSETQ. V lost 5 bases to trimming and J lost 2 bases, with 13 bases between them. The CDR3 spells CASRGAGGQETQYF. CDR3 sequence (DNA): TGCGCCAGCAGAGGGGCCGGCGGACAAGAGACCCAGTACTTC.